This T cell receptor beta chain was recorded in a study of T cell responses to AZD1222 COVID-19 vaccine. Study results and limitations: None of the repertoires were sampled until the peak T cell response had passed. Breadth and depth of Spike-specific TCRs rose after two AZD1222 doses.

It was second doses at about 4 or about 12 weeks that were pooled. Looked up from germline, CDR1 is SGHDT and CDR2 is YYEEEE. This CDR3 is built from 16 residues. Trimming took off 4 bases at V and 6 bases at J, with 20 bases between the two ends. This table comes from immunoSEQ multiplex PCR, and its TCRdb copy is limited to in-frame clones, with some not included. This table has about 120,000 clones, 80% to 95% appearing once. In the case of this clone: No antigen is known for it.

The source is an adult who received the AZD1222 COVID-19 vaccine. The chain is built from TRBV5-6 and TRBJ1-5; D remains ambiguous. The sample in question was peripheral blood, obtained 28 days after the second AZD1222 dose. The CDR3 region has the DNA TGTGCCAGCAGCGCCTATCCGGGTCCCGCTGGTCAGCCCCAGCATTTT. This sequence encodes CASSAYPGPAGQPQHF.